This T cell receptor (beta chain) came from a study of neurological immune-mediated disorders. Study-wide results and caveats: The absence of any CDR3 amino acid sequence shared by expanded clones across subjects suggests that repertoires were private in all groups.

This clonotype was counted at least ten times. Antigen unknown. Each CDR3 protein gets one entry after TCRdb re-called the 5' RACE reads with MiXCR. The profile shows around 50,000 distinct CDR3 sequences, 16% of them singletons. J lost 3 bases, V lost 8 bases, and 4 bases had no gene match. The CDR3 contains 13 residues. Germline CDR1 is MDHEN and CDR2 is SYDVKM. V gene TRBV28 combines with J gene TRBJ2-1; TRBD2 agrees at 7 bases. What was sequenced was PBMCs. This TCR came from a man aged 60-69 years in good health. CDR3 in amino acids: CASAGTNYNEQFF. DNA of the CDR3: TGTGCCAGCGCCGGGACTAACTACAATGAGCAGTTCTTC.